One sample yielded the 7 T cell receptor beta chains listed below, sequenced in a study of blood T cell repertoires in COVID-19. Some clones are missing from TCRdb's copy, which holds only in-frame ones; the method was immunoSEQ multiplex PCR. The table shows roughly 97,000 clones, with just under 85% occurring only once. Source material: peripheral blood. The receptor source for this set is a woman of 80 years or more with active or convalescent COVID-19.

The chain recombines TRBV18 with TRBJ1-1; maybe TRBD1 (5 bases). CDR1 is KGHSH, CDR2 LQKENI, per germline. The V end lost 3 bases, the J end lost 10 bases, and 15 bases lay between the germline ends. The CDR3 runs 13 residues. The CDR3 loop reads CASSPEEGRRAFF. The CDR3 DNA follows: TGTGCCAGCTCACCCGAGGAGGGGAGACGAGCTTTCTTT.

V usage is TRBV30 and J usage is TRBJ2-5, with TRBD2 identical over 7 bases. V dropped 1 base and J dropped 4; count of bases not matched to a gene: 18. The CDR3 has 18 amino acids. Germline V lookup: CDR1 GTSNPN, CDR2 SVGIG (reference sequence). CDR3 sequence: CAWSGLLRDYPQPETQYF. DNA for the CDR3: TGTGCCTGGAGTGGCTTACTCCGGGACTATCCCCAACCAGAGACCCAGTACTTC.

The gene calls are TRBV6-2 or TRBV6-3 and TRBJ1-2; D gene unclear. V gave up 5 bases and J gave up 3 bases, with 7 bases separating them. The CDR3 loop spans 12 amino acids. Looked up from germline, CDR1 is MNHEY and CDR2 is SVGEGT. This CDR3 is CASSVGDYGYTF. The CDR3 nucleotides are TGTGCCAGCAGTGTGGGAGACTATGGCTACACCTTC.

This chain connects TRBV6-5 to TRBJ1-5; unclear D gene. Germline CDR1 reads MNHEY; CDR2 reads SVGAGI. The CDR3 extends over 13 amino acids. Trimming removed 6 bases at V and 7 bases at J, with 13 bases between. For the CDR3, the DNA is TGTGCCAGCAGCCAGTATCAGGAACAGCCCCAGCATTTT. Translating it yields CASSQYQEQPQHF.

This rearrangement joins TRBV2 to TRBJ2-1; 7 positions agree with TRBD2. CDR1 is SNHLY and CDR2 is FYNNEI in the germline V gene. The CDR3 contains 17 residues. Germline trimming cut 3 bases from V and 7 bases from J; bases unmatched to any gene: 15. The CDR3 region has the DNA TGTGCCAGCAGTGAGGTCCCCTATAGGCGGGGGAGGAATGAGCAGTTCTTC. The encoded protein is CASSEVPYRRGRNEQFF. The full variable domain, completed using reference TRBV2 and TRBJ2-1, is EPEVTQTPSHQVTQMGQEVILRCVPISNHLYFYWYRQILGQKVEFLVSFYNNEISEKSEIFDDQFSVERPDGSNFTLKIRSTKLEDSAMYFCASSEVPYRRGRNEQFFGPGTRLTVL.

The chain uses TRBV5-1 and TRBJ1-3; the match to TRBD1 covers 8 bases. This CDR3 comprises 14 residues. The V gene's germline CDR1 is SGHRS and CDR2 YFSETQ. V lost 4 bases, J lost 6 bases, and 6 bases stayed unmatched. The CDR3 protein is CASSLGTGKNTIYF. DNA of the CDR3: TGCGCCAGCAGCCTGGGGACAGGAAAAAACACCATATATTTT. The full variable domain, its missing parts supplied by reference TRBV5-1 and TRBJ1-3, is KAGVTQTPRYLIKTRGQQVTLSCSPISGHRSVSWYQQTPGQGLQFLFEYFSETQRNKGNFPGRFSGRQFSNSRSEMNVSTLELGDSALYLCASSLGTGKNTIYFGEGSWLTVV.

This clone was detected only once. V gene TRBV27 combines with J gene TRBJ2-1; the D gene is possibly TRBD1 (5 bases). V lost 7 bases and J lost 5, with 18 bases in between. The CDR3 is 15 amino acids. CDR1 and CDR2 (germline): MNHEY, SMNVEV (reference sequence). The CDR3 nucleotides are TGTGCCAGCAAGCCCACCGGACACCCCAACAATGAGCAGTTCTTC. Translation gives CASKPTGHPNNEQFF.